This T cell receptor beta chain came from a study of shared clonotypes between healthy human individuals (dated by TCRdb to the early 2020s). In terms of the full investigation: Three men and two women, aged 18 to 49 years, made up the cohort. Per donor, three plates each were used for CD4 naive and CD4 memory, two for CD8 naive, and one for CD8 memory. To estimate repertoire size and how much clonotypes are shared between individuals, the study performed deep sequencing of blood TCR repertoires from 4 to 6 healthy adults. Different laboratories and diverse techniques were used to prepare libraries and sequence TCR repertoires, to increase sequencing depth and limit assay-specific biases. Leukapheresis yielded between about 0.9 and 9.5 billion PBMCs per donor. The investigation overall reported the following: Across a few donors, around 5.4% of naive CD4, approximately 3.6% of naive CD8, roughly 2.2% of memory CD4, and 0.3% to 0.45% of memory CD8 clonotypes were shared. Sampling was limited to blood, and TCR repertoires in tissue likely differ from TCR repertoires in blood. Even with the large sequencing depth, rarefaction of the sorted-subset datasets indicated that sequencing was incomplete. Because the study included only a small number of donors, the genetic and exposure-history diversity represented was limited. Clonotypes shared by all four sorted-subset donors showed higher generation probabilities than non-shared clonotypes. Pairwise subsampling led to the expectation that sequencing depth would affect the degree of clonotype sharing among donors. Naive subsets generally had larger estimated clonotype richness than memory subsets did.

Using the deep immunoSEQ assay, multiplex PCR amplified TCR CDR3 regions from genomic DNA. Extracted genomic DNA from each cell subset was distributed evenly across all wells of several immunoSEQ 96-well plates, and each plate was treated as a replicate. For sorted subsets, about 0.2 ug genomic DNA, equal to about 30,000 T cell genomes, was loaded into each replicate PCR. Purified libraries were measured with a Qubit 3.0 fluorometer, size-checked on a Bioanalyzer 2100, and measured again with the KAPA Library Quantification kit. Every immunoSEQ 96-well plate was sequenced on a dedicated single-read 150-cycle Illumina NextSeq 550 flow cell. Under the source paper's analysis protocol: Because the immunoSEQ output held only junctional sequences and lacked quality scores, the filtering could not match the filtering applied to full-length reads. To assign V/J genes and CDR3, sequences were annotated using PyIR, a Python wrapper for IgBLAST v1.9, with IMGT germline references. Reads were filtered out if the reads had weak V/J assignments (E-value above 1e-6), no CDR3, stop codons, out-of-frame junctions, or ambiguous translated residues. V3J clonotypes were defined by identical inferred V gene, J gene, and CDR3 amino acid sequence. To compute the percentage overlap between repertoires, the number of shared unique clonotypes was divided by the size of the smaller repertoire. Richness of each repertoire was evaluated using RTK rarefaction, the Chao1 estimator, and Recon v2.1 estimates of unobserved clonotypes. Generation probabilities for all TCRbeta clonotypes obtained by the gDNA method from a handful of donors were computed using OLGA. Sourced from immuneACCESS, this table was stored by TCRdb with only in-frame sequences that have V and J called. A share of the clones is absent; for the studies checked, an unresolved V gene accounts for under half, and the remainder has no known explanation. V, J and clone size are taken as reported in that table, and D and trimming were inferred from the DNA itself. A total of 900,000 to 1,200,000 clones appear in this sample, around 78% of them only once. Jointly, the top ten make up 0.61% of the sample.

Note on this clone: This clone's antigen is unknown. Within one base of it there is no much larger clone, and no base qualities were kept. Other DNA sequences of this sample code for an identical CDR3.

Donors were healthy HIV-negative adults with no recently reported acute infections or vaccinations. Every donor was a Caucasian adult residing in Nashville, Tennessee, USA. CD4+ T cells were enriched by magnetic negative selection, after which naive cells were positively selected on CD45RA and the negative fraction was taken as the memory subset. Blood was obtained by leukapheresis, after which PBMCs were separated by Ficoll-Histopaque density gradient centrifugation and cryopreserved in liquid nitrogen vapor phase. Analytical flow cytometry was used to check the purity and quantity of every magnetically sorted T cell population. Genomic DNA was isolated from every sorted fraction and measured by UV absorbance on a Nanodrop 2000c. The germline V gene (reference sequence) supplies CDR1 MNHEY and CDR2 SMNVEV. Here V drops 8 bases and J drops 3 bases, and the junction holds 3 bases not matched to any gene. The CDR3 covers 12 residues, taking in both the cysteine and the phenylalanine. CDR3 DNA only is kept here, 36 bases in frame from base 1.

This receptor was taken from a man aged 18 to 35 in good health. Some clones in this sample may be carry-over from other donors' samples. The sequenced sample was memory CD4+ T cells from PBMCs. The sample's cell subset or site label, in plain terms: CD45RA-negative fraction. The chain uses TRBV27 and TRBJ1-2, with 7 bases matching TRBD1. The DNA sequence is TGTGCCAGCTACAGGGGAGACTATGGCTACACCTTC. Its coded protein is CASYRGDYGYTF.